These 12 T cell receptor beta chains share one sample of origin, sequenced in a study of blood T cells in healthy people across ages. Using a J-beta primer mix together with a sample-barcoded 5' primer, a second PCR was run for roughly 7 to 12 cycles. Via MiXCR, TCRdb re-called the 5' RACE reads, giving one row per CDR3 protein. The sample has 1.5 million to 2 million distinct CDR3 sequences, roughly 32% seen once. Sequenced input: blood. The receptors stem from a woman aged 25 to 39 in good health.

The J gene is TRBJ2-3, the V gene TRBV5-1; 8 bases are a match to TRBD2. The V gene end was trimmed by 0 bases and the J gene end by 4 bases; junction bases not matched to a gene: 7. Per the germline V gene, CDR1 is SGHRS and CDR2 is YFSETQ. The CDR3 runs to 16 residues. CDR3 DNA: TGCGCCAGCAGCTTGGCCGCGGGGGGCTTTGCAGATACGCAGTATTTT. Translating it yields CASSLAAGGFADTQYF.

With respect to this clonotype: It may be a read error: a sequence one base away is much more abundant. The chain carries TRBV9 and TRBJ2-1, with 9 bases matching TRBD2. The CDR3 has 16 residues. Germline V gene lookup returns CDR1 SGDLS and CDR2 YYNGEE. The CDR3 spells CTSSVATGGGAVEQFF. The CDR3 region has the DNA TGTACCAGCAGCGTAGCTACTGGCGGGGGGGCAGTTGAGCAGTTCTTC.

V usage is TRBV13 and J usage is TRBJ2-6; D is tentatively TRBD1 or TRBD2 (5 bases each). This CDR3 region has 16 residues. V lost 5 bases and J lost 2, with 13 bases in between. Germline V lookup: CDR1 PRHDT, CDR2 FYEKMQ (reference sequence). For the CDR3, the DNA is TGTGCCAGCAGCCAGAAGTCGGGGCCTGGGGCCAACGTCCTGACTTTC. It encodes CASSQKSGPGANVLTF.

V usage is TRBV18 and J usage is TRBJ1-4; no clear D gene. The CDR3 loop spans 16 amino acids. Germline V gene sequence: CDR1 KGHSH, CDR2 LQKENI. Trimming removed 3 bases at V and 7 bases at J, with 18 bases between. CDR3 DNA sequence: TGTGCCAGCTCACCGCTGGCAGCGGATGTCGCTGAAAAACTGTTTTTT. Translating it yields CASSPLAADVAEKLFF.

This clonotype came up many times. The rearrangement links TRBV3-1 to TRBJ1-2, with 9 bases that match TRBD1. This CDR3 spans 15 amino acids. Germline V gives CDR1 LGHDT, CDR2 YNNKEL (reference sequence). Trimming removed 0 bases from V and 8 bases from J; junction bases left unmatched: 7. The CDR3 nucleotides are TGTGCCAGCAGCCAAGACGCCGGGACAGGGTACGGCTACACCTTC. This encodes CASSQDAGTGYGYTF. The full variable domain, rest sourced from reference TRBV3-1 and TRBJ1-2, is DTAVSQTPKYLVTQMGNDKSIKCEQNLGHDTMYWYKQDSKKFLKIMFSYNNKELIINETVPNRFSPKSPDKAHLNLHINSLELGDSAVYFCASSQDAGTGYGYTFGSGTRLTVV.

This chain connects TRBV27 to TRBJ2-3; 12 nucleotides match TRBD2. The CDR3 is 17 residues long. The germline gives CDR1 MNHEY, CDR2 SMNVEV (reference sequence). V trimming: 2 bases; J trimming: 4 bases; junction bases outside the gene matches: 7. The CDR3 sequence is CASSLRLAGDSSDTQYF. In nucleotides, the CDR3 is TGTGCCAGCAGTTTAAGACTAGCGGGAGATTCCTCAGATACGCAGTATTTT.

The rearrangement links TRBV29-1 to TRBJ1-2; a weak D match, TRBD1 (6 bases). The CDR3 contains 14 residues. Trimming removed 2 bases from V and 8 bases from J, with 18 bases in between. CDR1 is SQVTM and CDR2 is ANQGSEA in the germline V gene. This CDR3 is CSVEPRGEQGGYTF. The DNA for the CDR3 is TGCAGCGTTGAACCACGGGGAGAACAGGGCGGCTACACCTTC.

This clonotype was seen more than once but under ten times. This CDR3 reads CASSPDGVGSSYNEQFF. The CDR3 nucleotides read TGTGCCAGCAGCCCCGATGGGGTGGGGAGCTCCTACAATGAGCAGTTCTTC. The chain uses TRBV4-2 and TRBJ2-1; weak D call: TRBD2 (5 bases). This CDR3 has 17 amino acids. Trimming shortened V by 4 bases and J by 0 bases, and 16 bases separated the two germline ends. Per germline, CDR1 LGHNA and CDR2 YNFKEQ.

This chain connects TRBV3-1 to TRBJ2-5; no clear D. Trimming took off 6 bases at V and 0 bases at J, with 11 bases between the two ends. The germline V gene has CDR1 LGHDT and CDR2 YNNKEL (reference sequence). The length of the CDR3 is 14 residues. The CDR3 nucleotides are TGTGCCAGCAGTCCATCGTGGGACCAAGAGACCCAGTACTTC. This encodes CASSPSWDQETQYF.

This clonotype was observed a few times. V is TRBV12-3 or TRBV12-4 and J is TRBJ2-2, with D possibly being TRBD2 (7 bases). The CDR3 length is 15 residues. V lost 6 bases and J lost 3, with 14 bases in between. CDR3 loop: CASRTRGADTGELFF. The CDR3 DNA reads as TGTGCCAGCAGAACACGGGGGGCGGACACCGGGGAGCTGTTTTTT.

This clonotype appeared a few times. V is TRBV9 and J is TRBJ2-7, with D tentatively TRBD1 (6 bases). Trimming took off 5 bases at V and 3 bases at J, with 12 bases between the two ends. This CDR3 has 13 residues. Germline CDR1 and CDR2: SGDLS and YYNGEE. This chain's CDR3 is CASSPDSNYEQYF. CDR3 nucleotides: TGTGCCAGCAGTCCGGACAGCAACTACGAGCAGTACTTC.

This clonotype was seen a few times. The rearrangement uses TRBV10-3 and TRBJ2-7, with D possibly being TRBD1 or TRBD2 (5 bases each). The CDR3 runs to 16 residues. Trimming cost V 6 bases and J 0 bases, with 18 bases left between them. The germline V gene has CDR1 ENHRY and CDR2 SYGVKD. CDR3 DNA sequence: TGTGCCATCAGAAAGACCGGGACCGCAAGCTCCTACGAGCAGTACTTC. Translated: CAIRKTGTASSYEQYF.